This T cell receptor (beta chain) was sequenced during a study of shared clonotypes between healthy human individuals. Division of CD4+ cells produced a CD45RA+ naive subset and a CD45RA-negative memory subset. In this sample, this clone turned up once. Repertoires were generated with immunoSEQ multiplex PCR, while TCRdb's copy carries only in-frame clones and drops some. The table shows over a million clones, with roughly 96% occurring only once. V lost 5 bases, J lost 8 bases, and 24 bases lay in between. CDR3 size: 16 residues. Per the germline V gene, CDR1 is SEHNR and CDR2 is FQNEAQ (reference sequence).

J is TRBJ1-1 and V is TRBV7-9; D not resolved. The TCR was taken from a man aged 25 to 45 in good health. The sequenced sample consisted of naive CD4+ T cells sorted from blood. The subset is: CD45RA+ positively selected. The CDR3 nucleotides read TGTGCCAGCAGCCCCCGGATGAGCTTAAGTTCGCGCGAAGCTTTCTTT. This encodes CASSPRMSLSSREAFF.